The entry that follows covers one TCR beta chain sequence. TCRdb's table, derived via immunoSEQ multiplex PCR, lists solely in-frame clones and lacks some. The sample includes around 250,000 clones, roughly 88% of them seen just once. This record comes from a study of blood T cell repertoires in COVID-19. V lost 0 bases and J lost 7; bases outside the gene matches: 1. CDR1 and CDR2 (germline): MNHEY, SVGEGT. The CDR3 consists of 13 residues. The V gene is TRBV6-2 or TRBV6-3, the J gene TRBJ2-3; 7 nucleotides agree with TRBD1. The sequence derives from a woman between 35 and 50 years old who had been exposed to COVID-19. Sequencing used PBMCs or T cells enriched from blood (not recorded which). The CDR3 sequence: CASSYSTGNTQYF. The DNA for the CDR3 is TGTGCCAGCAGTTACTCGACAGGGAATACGCAGTATTTT.